This T cell receptor (beta chain) was identified during a study of CD8 T cells in Susac syndrome. TCR beta sequencing covered blood CD8+ and CD4+ T cells. Germline CDR1 SGDLS, CDR2 YYNGEE. The V and J ends lost 2 bases and 5 bases, in that order; junction bases with no gene match: 4. This CDR3 is 14 amino acids long. Reverse transcription of about 0.45 to 1 ug RNA used random hexamers. TCRdb reprocessed the immunoSEQ multiplex PCR reads via MiXCR and lists one record per CDR3 protein. The sample records more than 75,000 distinct CDR3 sequences, 85% to 95% being singletons. The TCR sequence derives from a human donor in good health. This chain uses TRBV9 with TRBJ1-2; 9 positions match TRBD1. The sequenced sample was CD8+ T cells from PBMCs. Here the CDR3 reads CASSVGTGRYGYTF. The CDR3 coding sequence is TGTGCCAGCAGCGTCGGGACAGGGCGGTATGGCTACACCTTC.